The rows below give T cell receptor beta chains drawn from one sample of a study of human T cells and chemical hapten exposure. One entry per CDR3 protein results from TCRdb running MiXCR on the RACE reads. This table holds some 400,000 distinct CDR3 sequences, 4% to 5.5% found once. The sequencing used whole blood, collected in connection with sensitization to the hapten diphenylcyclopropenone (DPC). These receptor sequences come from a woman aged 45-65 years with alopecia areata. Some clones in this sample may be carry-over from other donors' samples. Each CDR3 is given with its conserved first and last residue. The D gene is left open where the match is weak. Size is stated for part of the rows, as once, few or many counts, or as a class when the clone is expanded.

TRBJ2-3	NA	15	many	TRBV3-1	CASKGSSGPSDTQYF	TGTGCCAGCAAAGGATCAAGCGGTCCCTCAGATACGCAGTATTTT
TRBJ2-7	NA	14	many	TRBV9	CASSSEGGPDEQYF	TGTGCCAGCAGCTCAGAGGGAGGCCCCGACGAGCAGTACTTC
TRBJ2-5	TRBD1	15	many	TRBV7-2	CASSSGTGSMETQYF	TGTGCCAGCAGCTCCGGGACAGGGTCGATGGAGACCCAGTACTTC
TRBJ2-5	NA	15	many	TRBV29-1	CSVEDNREEAETQYF	TGCAGCGTTGAAGATAACAGAGAGGAGGCAGAGACCCAGTACTTC
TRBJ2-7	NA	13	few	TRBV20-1	CSASQRLWDEQYF	TGCAGTGCTAGTCAGCGGCTGTGGGACGAGCAGTACTTC
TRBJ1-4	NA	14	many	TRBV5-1	CASRTGGPNEKLFF	TGCGCCAGCAGAACGGGGGGCCCTAATGAAAAACTGTTTTTT
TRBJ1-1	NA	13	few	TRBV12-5	CASGRDLNTEAFF	TGTGCTAGTGGCCGGGACTTGAACACTGAAGCTTTCTTT
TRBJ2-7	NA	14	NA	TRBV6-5	CASSFEGGYYEQYF	TGTGCCAGCAGTTTCGAGGGGGGTTACTACGAGCAGTACTTC
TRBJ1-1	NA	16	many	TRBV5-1	CASSPTAPGRDPEAFF	TGCGCCAGCAGCCCCACCGCCCCGGGAAGGGACCCTGAAGCTTTCTTT
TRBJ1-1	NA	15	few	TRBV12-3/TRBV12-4	CASSFALRGTTEAFF	TGTGCCAGCAGTTTCGCTCTCAGGGGAACCACTGAAGCTTTCTTT
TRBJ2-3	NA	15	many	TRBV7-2	CASSLGGAGTDTQYF	TGTGCCAGCAGCCTAGGCGGGGCCGGAACAGATACGCAGTATTTT
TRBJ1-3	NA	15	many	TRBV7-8	CASSLVGASGNTIYF	TGTGCCAGCAGCTTAGTGGGGGCCTCTGGAAACACCATATATTTT
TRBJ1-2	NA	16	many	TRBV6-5	CASSRDIGLGGYGYTF	TGTGCCAGCAGTCGGGACATCGGCTTAGGGGGCTATGGCTACACCTTC
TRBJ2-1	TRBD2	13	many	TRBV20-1	CSAAGGGANEQFF	TGCAGTGCAGCGGGAGGGGGGGCCAATGAGCAGTTCTTC
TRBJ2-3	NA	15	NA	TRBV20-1	CSASSAAQGPDTQYF	TGCAGTGCTAGTTCAGCGGCCCAGGGGCCAGATACGCAGTATTTT
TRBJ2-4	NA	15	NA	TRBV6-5	CASSYSIGAGDIQYF	TGTGCCAGCAGTTACTCGATCGGCGCCGGGGACATTCAGTACTTC
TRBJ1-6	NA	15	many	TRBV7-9	CASKGNQGYNSPLHF	TGTGCCAGCAAGGGGAACCAGGGTTACAATTCACCCCTCCACTTT
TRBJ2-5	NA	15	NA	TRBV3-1	CASSPGTEYQETQYF	TGTGCCAGCAGTCCCGGGACGGAGTACCAAGAGACCCAGTACTTC
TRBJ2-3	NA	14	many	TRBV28	CASSFGGYTDTQYF	TGTGCCAGCAGTTTCGGCGGCTACACAGATACGCAGTATTTT